These 15 T cell receptor beta chains originate from one sample sequenced in a study of CD8 T cells in ankylosing spondylitis. Findings and limits, study-wide: A TCR beta motif of roughly eight highly homologous variants appeared characteristic of ankylosing spondylitis blood.

These receptors' antigens are unknown. TCRdb processed the 5' RACE reads anew with MiXCR; each CDR3 protein has one entry. The sample consists of hundreds of thousands of distinct CDR3 sequences, roughly an eighth of them appearing once. The source material was blood, either unsorted or a sorted T cell fraction (not recorded which). These receptors came from a male donor with ankylosing spondylitis.

The rearrangement links TRBV19 to TRBJ1-5, with 9 bases fitting TRBD1. CDR3 length: 17 amino acids. In germline, CDR1 is LNHDA, CDR2 SQIVND (reference sequence). The junction had 8 bases not matched to a gene; V was cut back by 3 bases and J by 2 bases. The CDR3 DNA is TGTGCCAGTAGTATTGGCGGGGGACAGGGACGCAATCAGCCCCAGCATTTT. The encoded protein is CASSIGGGQGRNQPQHF.

V gene TRBV7-9 combines with J gene TRBJ2-1; 7 bases are shared with TRBD2. This CDR3 has 15 residues. V lost 3 bases, J lost 8 bases, and 10 bases stayed unmatched. Germline values: CDR1 SEHNR, CDR2 FQNEAQ (reference sequence). CDR3: CASSFGGFYRDEQFF. The CDR3 DNA sequence: TGTGCCAGCAGCTTCGGGGGGTTTTATCGCGATGAGCAGTTCTTC.

V and J are TRBV7-9 and TRBJ2-1; tentatively, D is TRBD2 (6 bases). This CDR3 is built from 16 residues. Germline lookup yields CDR1 SEHNR and CDR2 FQNEAQ (reference sequence). V was shortened by 5 bases and J by 2 bases, with 16 bases between the two germline ends. The CDR3 DNA sequence: TGTGCCAGCAGCCGGGGGAGCCGGGGCCCCTACAATGAGCAGTTCTTC. Protein: CASSRGSRGPYNEQFF. The variable domain in full, completed from reference TRBV7-9 and TRBJ2-1, reads DTGVSQNPRHKITKRGQNVTFRCDPISEHNRLYWYRQTLGQGPEFLTYFQNEAQLEKSRLLSDRFSAERPKGSFSTLEIQRTEQGDSAMYLCASSRGSRGPYNEQFFGPGTRLTVL.

The chain combines TRBV20-1 with TRBJ1-5, with a possible D match to TRBD1 (6 bases). V lost 3 bases to trimming and J lost 7 bases, with 16 bases between them. The CDR3 extends over 14 amino acids. Per the germline V gene, CDR1 is DFQATT and CDR2 is SNEGSKA (reference sequence). CDR3 DNA sequence: TGCAGTGCTAGGCGGCAGGGGTCCGGGCAGCCCCAGCATTTT. Protein sequence: CSARRQGSGQPQHF.

The genes are TRBV19 and TRBJ2-5; D perhaps matches TRBD1 (6 bases). Germline CDR1 reads LNHDA; CDR2 reads SQIVND (reference sequence). Trimming took off 5 bases at V and 0 bases at J, with 13 bases between the two ends. This CDR3 has 15 residues. As DNA, the CDR3 is TGTGCCAGTAGTGCACGACAGGCGCACCAAGAGACCCAGTACTTC. Its translation is CASSARQAHQETQYF.

The V and J genes are TRBV30 and TRBJ1-3, with 7 bases aligning to TRBD1. The CDR3 sequence is 16 residues long. V lost 0 bases to trimming and J lost 2 bases; unmatched junction nucleotides: 7. CDR1 and CDR2 (germline): GTSNPN, SVGIG (reference sequence). The CDR3 loop is CAWSVGTASPGNTIYF. The CDR3 region has the DNA TGTGCCTGGAGTGTAGGGACAGCGTCTCCTGGAAACACCATATATTTT.

This chain links TRBV29-1 with TRBJ2-1; TRBD2 matches at 10 bases. The length of the CDR3 is 15 residues. Germline lookup yields CDR1 SQVTM and CDR2 ANQGSEA. V lost 7 bases and J lost 4; bases outside the gene matches: 10. CDR3 in amino acids: CSALLLAGAYNEQFF. The CDR3 DNA reads TGCAGCGCCCTGCTCCTAGCGGGAGCTTACAATGAGCAGTTCTTC.

This chain's CDR3 is CASSPSARGQPQHF. The CDR3, as DNA: TGTGCCAGCAGCCCGTCGGCTAGGGGACAGCCCCAGCATTTT. The chain couples TRBV6-1 to TRBJ1-5; D is possibly TRBD1 (5 bases). The CDR3 runs 14 residues. V was trimmed by 6 bases and J by 7 bases, leaving 16 bases between them. Per the germline V gene, CDR1 is MNHNS and CDR2 is SASEGT.

V gene TRBV7-8 combines with J gene TRBJ1-1; D call uncertain. The CDR3 totals 14 residues. Germline V lookup: CDR1 SGHVS, CDR2 FQNEAQ. Trimming cost V 5 bases and J 2 bases, with 12 bases left between them. CDR3 loop: CASSKPTANTEAFF. In DNA, the CDR3 is TGTGCCAGCAGCAAGCCCACAGCTAACACTGAAGCTTTCTTT.

The chain links TRBV24-1 to TRBJ1-4, with D possibly matching TRBD1 (6 bases). There are 15 residues in the CDR3. V dropped 3 bases and J dropped 7 bases, with 14 bases sitting between them. CDR1 is KGHDR and CDR2 is SFDVKD in the germline V gene. The chain's CDR3 is CATSDPRTEGEKLFF. CDR3 in DNA: TGTGCCACCAGTGATCCTCGGACAGAGGGTGAAAAACTGTTTTTT.

This clonotype was detected ten times or more. The chain couples TRBV29-1 to TRBJ2-3, with 7 positions matching TRBD2. The CDR3 length is 15 residues. Unmatched junction bases numbered 15, after V lost 6 bases and J lost 6 bases. CDR1 is SQVTM and CDR2 is ANQGSEA in the germline V gene. CDR3 DNA sequence: TGCAGCGTCTTGAAGGAGGGAGGGAGGCGGGATACGCAGTATTTT. It is translated as CSVLKEGGRRDTQYF.

This clonotype was observed at least ten times. A read error may account for a junction end that differs from germline. This chain uses TRBV7-9 with TRBJ2-5; D gene unclear. The CDR3 covers 11 residues. From germline, CDR1 is SEHNR and CDR2 FQNEAQ (reference sequence). The chain's CDR3 is CASSSGETQYF. DNA of the CDR3: TGCGCCAGCAGCTCCGGGGAGACCCAGTACTTC.

The chain employs TRBV5-1 and TRBJ1-6; D uncertain. This CDR3 comprises 15 residues. In germline, CDR1 is SGHRS, CDR2 YFSETQ. V shed 0 bases and J shed 6 bases, with 10 bases lying between them. The CDR3 nucleotides read TGCGCCAGCAGCTTGGGAAGGGAAAGTAATTCACCCCTCCACTTT. This codes for CASSLGRESNSPLHF. Complete variable domain (other parts from reference TRBV5-1 and TRBJ1-6): KAGVTQTPRYLIKTRGQQVTLSCSPISGHRSVSWYQQTPGQGLQFLFEYFSETQRNKGNFPGRFSGRQFSNSRSEMNVSTLELGDSALYLCASSLGRESNSPLHFGNGTRLTVT.

This clonotype was seen repeatedly, ten times or more. This CDR3 reads CASSLLTGTYYEQYF. The CDR3 nucleotides are TGCGCCAGCAGCCTGCTGACAGGGACATACTACGAGCAGTACTTC. This chain uses TRBV5-1 with TRBJ2-7, with 7 bases that match TRBD1. CDR3 length: 15 residues. CDR1 is SGHRS, CDR2 YFSETQ, per germline. The V and J ends lost 4 bases and 3 bases, in that order; junction bases with no gene match: 10.

The chain uses TRBV20-1 and TRBJ2-1; D is unclear. Trimming took off 3 bases at V and 8 bases at J, with 20 bases between the two ends. This CDR3 is 15 amino acids long. CDR1 and CDR2 from the germline V gene are DFQATT and SNEGSKA (reference sequence). The CDR3 DNA follows: TGCAGTGCTAGTGTGGCGGTAATAAGTAGGGATGAGCAGTTCTTC. Protein: CSASVAVISRDEQFF.